The TCR beta chain described here comes from a study of Tregs in tolerant kidney transplant recipients (dated by TCRdb to between 2018 and 2021). About the study as a whole: TCRbeta sequencing was used in the study to identify donor-specific regulatory T cells before combined kidney and bone marrow transplantation, and the identified cells were then tracked after transplant. The paper as a whole reports these results and caveats: Expanding Tregs with activated donor B cells appeared to identify the most biologically relevant and donor-specific TCRbeta repertoire. In tolerant patients, the expansion of donor-specific Tregs was greater than global Treg expansion, suggesting that the expansion was antigen-driven rather than nonspecific. Biological reproducibility was not directly addressed, though technical replication error appeared minimal. Because the PCR primers were changed over time for some patients, nucleotide-level comparison could not be performed across the samples from those patients. The study was limited by small patient numbers, and the findings need validation in larger populations and under other immunosuppression protocols.

What the time point label conveys for this sample: 6 months after combined kidney and bone marrow transplant. Related donors were used in the transplants with nonmyeloablative bone marrow transplantation, and mixed chimerism was transient in the human trials. Unstimulated Tregs (CD4+CD25+CD127-), CD4+ non-Tregs (CD4+CD25-), CD4 and CD8 cells were FACS-sorted from thawed PBMCs. The patients were a few recipients of combined kidney and bone marrow transplants from the ITN036ST trial, and samples were available only from these trial subjects. Healthy control blood was separated into PBMCs by Ficoll density gradient and cryopreserved, and patient PBMCs were collected both before and after transplant. From the germline V gene (reference sequence), CDR1 is LNHDA and CDR2 is SQIVND. V and J lose 7 bases and 0 bases, and a span of 15 bases separates them. The CDR3 sequence holds 15 residues, the cysteine and phenylalanine included. Only the CDR3 DNA stays, 45 bases, in frame from base 1.

Note on this clone: The antigen it binds to is not known. No much larger clone exists at a distance of one base, and base qualities are not known.

Genomic DNA was extracted from sorted cells with the QIAGEN DNeasy Blood and Tissue Kit for TCRbeta CDR3 sequencing. High-throughput TCRbeta CDR3 sequencing was carried out commercially through immunoSEQ, with PCR amplification with bias correction and internal controls included. As for how the authors treated the data: Unique productive TCRbeta sequences were defined by CDR3 nucleotide sequence where primers matched, and otherwise by CDR3 amino acid sequence together with Vbeta and Jbeta genes. As a correction for sorting error, sequences shared between sorted populations at a frequency ratio of 2:1 or less were discarded, and the remaining shared sequences were assigned to the higher population. Sequences were defined as donor-reactive when expanded at least 5-fold in CFSE-low cells versus unstimulated cells and present at a frequency of at least 0.01% in CFSE-low cells. Repertoire divergence was quantified by Jensen-Shannon divergence calculated from the top 100 TCRbeta sequences ranked by frequency. For samples with multiple sequencing runs, sorting error was corrected in each run separately before the runs were combined. As stored in TCRdb, this immuneACCESS dataset retains in-frame rearrangements with V and J assigned. A fraction of the clones does not appear; measured against another copy, unresolved V genes explain less than half of the discrepancy, and the remainder lacks a known reason. V, J and clone size reflect that table, while D and trimming were determined from the DNA. Across this sample there are roughly 70,000 clones, with more than 70% seen only once. The ten largest clones add up to 3.8% of the sample.

The chain employs TRBV19 and TRBJ1-2, with the D gene uncertain. This TCR was sampled from a human patient who received a combined kidney and bone marrow transplant. In transplant recipients, some T cells may be of donor rather than host origin. The material sequenced was CD4+ T cells from blood (PBMCs), taken 6 months after the transplant. Here is the DNA: TGTGCCAGTATCAATAGGCGGCAGACTAACTATGGCTACACCTTC. Its protein reads: CASINRRQTNYGYTF. Extended through the reference TRBV19 and TRBJ1-2 proteins, this CDR3 yields the full variable domain: DGGITQSPKYLFRKEGQNVTLSCEQNLNHDAMYWYRQDPGQGLRLIYYSQIVNDFQKGDIAEGYSVSREKKESFPLTVTSAQKNPTAFYLCASINRRQTNYGYTFGSGTRLTVV.